This T cell receptor (beta chain) came from a study of T cells in Graves' hyperthyroidism and ophthalmopathy. Overall study context: Before any treatment, at initial diagnosis, peripheral blood was collected. Findings and limits, study-wide: Separation of ophthalmopathy from stable hyperthyroidism was achieved by a 13 V-J model.

This CDR3 comprises 16 residues. Germline values: CDR1 KGHDR, CDR2 SFDVKD. About this clonotype itself: Its antigen is unknown.

Lactation, pregnancy, other autoimmune disease or uncontrolled infection led to exclusion of patients. Authors of the study amplified TCR beta CDR3 regions from RNA transcripts. An initial round of RT-PCR targeting the TCR CDR3 relied on the HTBI primer set. TCRdb redid the calling of the multiplex PCR reads with MiXCR, one entry per CDR3 protein. The table lists 75,000 to 100,000 distinct CDR3 sequences, roughly 49% of them singletons. The source material was blood. This TCR came from a woman between 35 and 50 years old with Graves' hyperthyroidism. The V and J genes are TRBV24-1 and TRBJ2-7; either TRBD1 or TRBD2 may fit D (5 bases each). The CDR3 here is CATRDARTGRTYEQYF. The CDR3 bases are TGTGCTACGCGAGACGCGAGGACGGGGCGAACCTACGAGCAGTACTTC.